This T cell receptor (beta chain) originates from a study of T-cell memory formation after mild COVID-19. Study at large: Across donors, TCR clusters were largely donor specific. Study findings and constraints: Some responding clones appeared in pre-infection memory, suggesting cross-reactive memory joined.

Employing constant-segment primers, 5'RACE generated TCR alpha and TCR beta cDNA libraries bearing sample barcodes and UMIs. Each CDR3 protein is one row after TCRdb ran MiXCR on the 5' RACE reads. The sample consists of over 300,000 distinct CDR3 sequences, around a fifth of them appearing once. The germline V gene has CDR1 SQVTM and CDR2 ANQGSEA. V lost 0 bases and J lost 3, with 11 bases in between. CDR3 length equals 14 residues. This clonotype was observed a few times. Antigen unknown. Source material: PBMCs or a T cell subset sorted from them (not recorded which). The rearrangement links TRBV29-1 to TRBJ1-1; D gene unclear. This TCR derives from a man younger than 35 who had mild COVID-19 (a few samples of this study predate the infection). Cell type and time point are not known. The CDR3 DNA is TGCAGCGTTGAAGAATCAGGAGTGCACACTGAAGCTTTCTTT. Its translation is CSVEESGVHTEAFF.